The next 8 T cell receptor beta chains were all read from a single sample in a study of T-cell memory formation after mild COVID-19. TCRdb called the 5' RACE reads again in MiXCR, with one record for every CDR3 protein. Here the sample spans fewer than 300,000 distinct CDR3 sequences, about a sixth being singletons. Sequencing was performed on PBMCs or a T cell subset sorted from them (not recorded which). These receptors were obtained from a man younger than 35 who had mild COVID-19 (a few samples of this study predate the infection). Cell type and time point are not known.

The chain recombines TRBV4-1 with TRBJ2-2, with 10 nucleotides matching TRBD1. Germline loops: CDR1 MGHRA, CDR2 YSYEKL. The trim removed 3 bases at V and 6 bases at J, leaving 13 bases unmatched. This CDR3 contains 18 residues. In DNA form, the CDR3 reads TGCGCCAGCAGCCATCCGACAGGGGGCGTTGTATTTGCCGGGGAGCTGTTTTTT. Translation: CASSHPTGGVVFAGELFF.

A note on this clonotype: The CDR3 does not close with the conserved phenylalanine or tryptophan, likely indicating a read error. The V gene is TRBV20-1, the J gene TRBJ2-5; possibly TRBD2 for D (5 bases). Trimming pared 3 bases from V and 6 bases from J, leaving 11 bases between. The CDR3 extends over 12 amino acids. Per germline, CDR1 DFQATT and CDR2 SNEGSKA (reference sequence). The CDR3 bases are TGCAGTGCTAGTTCGCAGCGGAAGACCCAGTACTTA. Protein: CSASSQRKTQYL.

The chain uses TRBV18 and TRBJ1-1, with D unclear. The germline V gene has CDR1 KGHSH and CDR2 LQKENI. With 0 bases removed from V and 2 bases from J, the gap between germline ends came to 7 bases. CDR3 length equals 14 residues. The CDR3 spells CASSPPDGNTEAFF. Here the CDR3 DNA reads TGTGCCAGCTCACCACCCGACGGAAACACTGAAGCTTTCTTT.

This clonotype showed up many times. The junction departs from germline at one end; a sequencing error may be responsible. The chain links TRBV5-1 to TRBJ2-7; 8 bases agree with TRBD1. Germline assignment: CDR1 SGHRS and CDR2 YFSETQ. The CDR3 is 14 residues long. The CDR3 loop is CASSSGTGVYEQYF. Here the CDR3 DNA reads TGTGCCAGCAGCTCCGGGACAGGCGTCTACGAGCAGTACTTC. The entire variable domain, with the rest obtained from reference TRBV5-1 and TRBJ2-7, is as follows: KAGVTQTPRYLIKTRGQQVTLSCSPISGHRSVSWYQQTPGQGLQFLFEYFSETQRNKGNFPGRFSGRQFSNSRSEMNVSTLELGDSALYLCASSSGTGVYEQYFGPGTRLTVT.

This clonotype was recorded many times. This chain joins TRBV29-1 and TRBJ2-5; weak D call: TRBD2 (6 bases). This CDR3 is 13 amino acids long. Trimming stripped 4 bases from V and 5 bases from J, with 14 bases between. Germline V gene lookup returns CDR1 SQVTM and CDR2 ANQGSEA. The CDR3 nucleotides are TGCAGCGTTGTGGAGGGTAGGGTCGAGACCCAGTACTTC. This gives the protein CSVVEGRVETQYF.

This clonotype was counted a few times. The chain joins TRBV7-2 to TRBJ2-7, with 9 positions matching TRBD1. V lost 3 bases, J lost 2 bases, and 5 bases stayed unmatched. The CDR3 loop spans 15 amino acids. Germline CDR1 and CDR2: SGHTA and FQGNSA. DNA for the CDR3: TGTGCCAGCAGCTTCCCGGGACAGGGTACCTACGAGCAGTACTTC. Translating it yields CASSFPGQGTYEQYF. Using reference TRBV7-2 and TRBJ2-7 for the parts outside the CDR3, the full variable domain is GAGVSQSPSNKVTEKGKDVELRCDPISGHTALYWYRQSLGQGLEFLIYFQGNSAPDKSGLPSDRFSAERTGGSVSTLTIQRTQQEDSAVYLCASSFPGQGTYEQYFGPGTRLTVT.

This clonotype was seen only a few times. The chain recombines TRBV20-1 with TRBJ2-7; possible D gene TRBD1, 5 bases. V dropped 4 bases and J dropped 6 bases, with 10 bases sitting between them. The CDR3 contains 11 residues. CDR1 is DFQATT, CDR2 SNEGSKA, per germline (reference sequence). The CDR3 bases are TGCAGTGCTACTCAGGGTGGCGAGCAGTACGTC. It yields the protein CSATQGGEQYV.

The chain carries TRBV6-2 or TRBV6-3 and TRBJ2-3, with 9 bases lining up with TRBD1. V shed 4 bases and J 3 bases; nucleotides not matched to a gene: 2. There are 14 residues in the CDR3. CDR1 MNHEY and CDR2 SVGEGT come from the germline V gene. CDR3 sequence reads: CASSWDRETDTQYF. CDR3 DNA: TGTGCCAGCAGTTGGGACAGGGAGACAGATACGCAGTATTTT.